One sample yielded the 32 T cell receptor beta chains listed below, sequenced in a study of metastatic and nonmetastatic thyroid tumors. None of the patients had undergone any treatment ahead of thyroid surgery. MiXCR was used by TCRdb to re-call the PCR reads. The table lists about 16,000 clones, approximately 12% of them singletons, with 15% to 20% in the top ten. The sample taken for sequencing was tumor tissue. All receptors derive from a female donor with papillary thyroid cancer or a benign thyroid nodule (not recorded which). Some clones in this sample may be carry-over from other donors' samples.

By frequency in the sample, this clone is medium-sized. The CDR3 here is CSARDPRTSGGANEQFF. The CDR3 nucleotides read TGCAGTGCTAGAGATCCCCGGACTAGCGGGGGGGCGAATGAGCAGTTCTTC. The chain carries TRBV20-1 and TRBJ2-1, with 15 bases lining up with TRBD2. The CDR3 is 17 residues long. Unmatched junction bases numbered 7, after V lost 0 bases and J lost 7 bases. The germline gives CDR1 DFQATT, CDR2 SNEGSKA (reference sequence).

This clone showed up many times. This chain joins TRBV5-4 and TRBJ2-7; 9 nucleotides align to TRBD2. Germline values: CDR1 SGHNT, CDR2 YYREEE (reference sequence). Germline trimming cut 4 bases from V and 6 bases from J; bases unmatched to any gene: 11. The CDR3 covers 15 residues. CDR3: CASSPGGLASLEQYF. The DNA of the CDR3 is TGTGCCAGCAGCCCGGGGGGACTAGCCAGCCTCGAGCAGTACTTC.

This clone occurred a few times. A much more abundant neighbour one base away suggests this may be a read error. V usage is TRBV6-1 and J usage is TRBJ2-3; no firm D call. This CDR3 region has 12 residues. V lost 8 bases and J lost 4, with 10 bases in between. Germline V gene data show CDR1 as MNHNS and CDR2 as SASEGT. As DNA, the CDR3 is TGTGCCAGCGGTTCCCCTGCAGATACGCAGTATTTT. Translation: CASGSPADTQYF.

The chain joins TRBV20-1 to TRBJ2-7, with D perhaps given as TRBD1 or TRBD2 (6 bases each). Germline CDR1 is DFQATT and CDR2 is SNEGSKA (reference sequence). The CDR3 totals 14 residues. The ends were cut back, 0 bases at V and 0 bases at J, with 9 bases in the middle. CDR3 in DNA: TGCAGTGCTAGAGAAGGGGGGAGCTCCTACGAGCAGTACTTC. Amino acid sequence: CSAREGGSSYEQYF.

This clone was detected many times. A junction boundary mismatches the germline segment, possibly from a read error. The genes are TRBV12-3 or TRBV12-4 and TRBJ2-7; 7 nucleotides line up with TRBD1. This CDR3 has 12 amino acids. The CDR3 loop is CASNRGTYERYF. In DNA form, the CDR3 reads TGTGCCAGCAACAGGGGAACTTACGAGCGGTACTTC.

This clone appeared many times. The rearrangement links TRBV27 to TRBJ1-6; maybe TRBD1 (5 bases). Germline loops: CDR1 MNHEY, CDR2 SMNVEV (reference sequence). The CDR3 runs 14 residues. The V and J ends lost 6 bases and 14 bases respectively, with 20 bases between them. The CDR3 loop is CASRNPGRSYSLHF. DNA for the CDR3: TGTGCCAGCAGAAATCCGGGACGGTCTTACTCCCTCCACTTT.

About this clone: An end of the junction does not agree with germline; a read error may underlie this. J is TRBJ1-5 and V is TRBV6-1; D is ambiguous. The CDR3 consists of 13 residues. The germline gives CDR1 MNHNS, CDR2 SASEGT. In DNA form, the CDR3 reads TGTGCCAGCATGGTTTCCCTTAATCGGCCCCAGCATTTT. This encodes CASMVSLNRPQHF.

This clone is medium-sized by share. This chain connects TRBV2 to TRBJ1-3, with a weak D call TRBD1 (5 bases). The CDR3 sequence is 13 residues long. Trimming took off 9 bases at V and 4 bases at J, with 13 bases between the two ends. Germline CDR1 SNHLY, CDR2 FYNNEI. DNA for the CDR3: TGTGCCAGGGCGACAGAGAAAGGAAACACCATATATTTT. As protein: CARATEKGNTIYF.

This clone was picked up many times. The gene calls are TRBV19 and TRBJ2-5; 12 bases match TRBD2. Germline V lookup: CDR1 LNHDA, CDR2 SQIVND (reference sequence). There are 16 residues in the CDR3. The V segment lost 0 bases and the J segment 4 bases; nucleotides outside the gene matches: 3. The CDR3 is CASSIDLAGGTETQYF. DNA for the CDR3: TGTGCCAGTAGTATAGACCTAGCGGGAGGGACAGAGACCCAGTACTTC.

This clone was counted at least ten times. V usage is TRBV5-4 and J usage is TRBJ1-1; 8 positions match TRBD1. The CDR3 loop spans 15 amino acids. Germline loops: CDR1 SGHNT, CDR2 YYREEE (reference sequence). V lost 0 bases to trimming and J lost 4 bases; unmatched junction nucleotides: 5. In DNA, the CDR3 is TGTGCCAGCAGCTTGGAGACAGGGGTGACCACTGAAGCTTTCTTT. It translates to CASSLETGVTTEAFF. Together with reference TRBV5-4 and TRBJ1-1, the CDR3 gives the full variable domain: ETGVTQSPTHLIKTRGQQVTLRCSSQSGHNTVSWYQQALGQGPQFIFQYYREEENGRGNFPPRFSGLQFPNYSSELNVNALELDDSALYLCASSLETGVTTEAFFGQGTRLTVV.

This clone has more than one count but fewer than ten. The chain combines TRBV28 with TRBJ2-7; D is undetermined. Trimming removed 0 bases from V and 0 bases from J, with 3 bases in between. Germline-derived CDR1 and CDR2 are MDHEN and SYDVKM. The CDR3 spans 13 residues. CDR3 nucleotides: TGTGCCAGCAGTTTATGGGACTCCTACGAGCAGTACTTC. It translates to CASSLWDSYEQYF. The full variable domain, rest sourced from reference TRBV28 and TRBJ2-7, is DVKVTQSSRYLVKRTGEKVFLECVQDMDHENMFWYRQDPGLGLRLIYFSYDVKMKEKGDIPEGYSVSREKKERFSLILESASTNQTSMYLCASSLWDSYEQYFGPGTRLTVT.

The rearrangement links TRBV11-1 to TRBJ2-3; TRBD2 matches 14 bases. The CDR3 length is 16 residues. Germline V lookup: CDR1 SGHAT, CDR2 FQDESV (reference sequence). V lost 4 bases to trimming and J lost 4 bases; unmatched junction nucleotides: 4. The CDR3 reads CASSSGLAGVADTQYF. The CDR3 DNA follows: TGTGCCAGCAGCTCGGGACTAGCGGGAGTTGCAGATACGCAGTATTTT. The full variable domain, completed using reference TRBV11-1 and TRBJ2-3, is EAEVAQSPRYKITEKSQAVAFWCDPISGHATLYWYRQILGQGPELLVQFQDESVVDDSQLPKDRFSAERLKGVDSTLKIQPAELGDSAMYLCASSSGLAGVADTQYFGPGTRLTVL.

This clone was recorded many times. A clone one base away is much larger, so this may be a read error. This same CDR3 is encoded by further DNA sequences in the sample. The rearrangement joins TRBV11-2 to TRBJ1-6; no reliable D call. The CDR3 extends over 14 amino acids. Germline V lookup: CDR1 SGHAT, CDR2 FQNNGV. In nucleotides, the CDR3 is TGTGCCAGCAGCTTAGTGTTCGATAATTCACCCCTCCATTTT. The encoded protein is CASSLVFDNSPLHF.

In this sample, this clone turned up many times. The sample carries other DNA sequences with the same CDR3. The gene calls are TRBV5-1 and TRBJ1-2, with no clear D. Germline lookup yields CDR1 SGHRS and CDR2 YFSETQ. Trimming took 6 bases from V and 7 from J, leaving 16 bases between them. The CDR3 extends over 13 amino acids. The CDR3 protein is CASKTRISAGYTF. CDR3 bases: TGCGCCAGCAAGACTCGGATTTCCGCTGGCTACACCTTC.

This clone was counted ten times or more. This chain uses TRBV5-1 with TRBJ2-7; tentatively, D is TRBD2 (6 bases). Germline V gene data show CDR1 as SGHRS and CDR2 as YFSETQ. The CDR3 spans 15 residues. V gave up 8 bases and J gave up 3 bases, with 21 bases separating them. The CDR3 bases are TGCGCCAGTCGACTATCCATATCTAGCGTCTACGAGCAGTACTTC. It specifies CASRLSISSVYEQYF.

The table lists this clone with many counts. At the DNA level, this CDR3 is encoded by other sequences in the same sample as well. The J gene is TRBJ1-1, the V gene TRBV18; 7 bases are a match to TRBD1. After removal of 3 bases from V and 0 bases from J, the junction contained 7 bases not matched to a gene. Per germline, CDR1 KGHSH and CDR2 LQKENI. This CDR3 region has 16 residues. In DNA, the CDR3 is TGTGCCAGCTCACCCCCACTGACAGGGATGAACACTGAAGCTTTCTTT. Translating it yields CASSPPLTGMNTEAFF.

There are many counts of this clone. The V gene is TRBV6-4, the J gene TRBJ2-1, with a tentative D call TRBD2 (6 bases). The CDR3 is 16 amino acids. The V end lost 2 bases, the J end lost 7 bases, and 18 bases lay between the germline ends. The germline gives CDR1 MRHNA, CDR2 SNTAGT. CDR3 in DNA: TGTGCCAGCAGTGACAAGGCGGGACTCGGGTGGAATGAGCAGTTCTTC. It encodes CASSDKAGLGWNEQFF.

The chain has TRBV7-2 and TRBJ1-2; the D gene is possibly TRBD1 (6 bases). The CDR3 extends over 14 amino acids. Trimming took off 7 bases at V and 0 bases at J, with 12 bases between the two ends. CDR1 and CDR2 from the germline V gene are SGHTA and FQGNSA. The CDR3 sequence: CASISQGANYGYTF. CDR3 DNA: TGTGCCAGCATCTCACAGGGTGCTAACTATGGCTACACCTTC.

This clone was recorded at least ten times. This clone may be a read error of a much larger clone one base away. The sample carries other DNA sequences with the same CDR3. The gene calls are TRBV3-1 and TRBJ2-2; a possible D gene is TRBD1 (6 bases). The CDR3 covers 13 residues. Germline loops: CDR1 LGHDT, CDR2 YNNKEL (reference sequence). As DNA, the CDR3 is TGCGCCAGCAGCCAGCCAGGGGAAGGGGAGCTGTTTTTT. Translating gives CASSQPGEGELFF.

This clone was seen many times. This could be a read error, since a much larger clone is one nucleotide away. Other DNA sequences from this sample encode an identical CDR3 as well. The rearrangement joins TRBV12-3 or TRBV12-4 to TRBJ1-1; TRBD1 agrees at 10 bases. This CDR3 spans 12 amino acids. CDR3 loop: CASSFDRGPAFF. The CDR3, as DNA: TGTGCCAGCAGTTTCGACAGGGGGCCAGCTTTCTTC.

This clone was recorded many times. This chain joins TRBV5-4 and TRBJ2-3, with 14 bases identical to TRBD2. Germline CDR1 SGHNT, CDR2 YYREEE (reference sequence). V trimming: 3 bases; J trimming: 4 bases; junction bases outside the gene matches: 4. The CDR3 is 16 amino acids. CDR3 residues: CASSWPGLAGADTQYF. The CDR3 DNA follows: TGTGCCAGCAGCTGGCCGGGACTAGCGGGAGCAGATACGCAGTATTTT.

This clone was counted at least ten times. The V gene is TRBV28, the J gene TRBJ2-7, with D uncertain. The CDR3 has 11 residues. Germline assignment: CDR1 MDHEN and CDR2 SYDVKM. V was shortened by 5 bases and J by 2 bases, with 4 bases between the two germline ends. CDR3 bases: TGTGCCAGCAGTACCCCCTACGAGCAGTACTTC. The encoded protein is CASSTPYEQYF.

Turning to this clone: A much larger clone lies one base from this, so it may be a read error. The chain combines TRBV30 with TRBJ1-1; D is perhaps TRBD1 (5 bases). Germline V lookup: CDR1 GTSNPN, CDR2 SVGIG (reference sequence). The CDR3 length is 13 residues. Trimming pared 0 bases from V and 2 bases from J, leaving 7 bases between. This chain's CDR3 is CAWSVGPNTEAFF. The CDR3, as DNA: TGTGCCTGGAGTGTGGGGCCCAACACTGAAGCTTTCTTT.

V usage is TRBV6-2 or TRBV6-3 and J usage is TRBJ1-3; tentative D call: TRBD1 (6 bases). Germline CDR1 MNHEY, CDR2 SVGEGT. The V and J ends lost 5 bases and 8 bases respectively, with 16 bases between them. This CDR3 has 14 residues. Written as DNA, the CDR3 is TGTGCCAGCAGTCAGACCGGGACACTCGACACCATATATTTT. It is translated as CASSQTGTLDTIYF.

This clone was recorded only once. This chain links TRBV30 with TRBJ1-1, with D possibly being TRBD1 (6 bases). CDR3 length equals 12 residues. Germline CDR1 is GTSNPN and CDR2 is SVGIG (reference sequence). CDR3 bases: TGTGCAAAGGCGGAGGGGGGCACTGAAGCTTTCTTT. This gives the protein CAKAEGGTEAFF.

This clone was counted ten times or more. The CDR3 DNA reads as TGCGCCAGCAGCTTGGAAGGGGAGGAGGGCTACACCTTC. Translating gives CASSLEGEEGYTF. V gene TRBV5-1 combines with J gene TRBJ1-2; possibly TRBD1 for D (5 bases). This CDR3 region has 13 residues. Between the trimmed V and J ends, which lost 0 bases and 8 bases, there was a span of 11 bases. CDR1 SGHRS and CDR2 YFSETQ come from the germline V gene.

At least ten counts were recorded for this clone. This chain joins TRBV10-1 and TRBJ2-3, with 9 bases aligning to TRBD2. V was pared by 4 bases and J by 7 bases, with 24 bases of the junction left unmatched. The CDR3 is made up of 20 amino acids. Germline V gives CDR1 WNHNN, CDR2 SYGVQD (reference sequence). CDR3 in amino acids: CASSGCERTPPSGIGYTQYF. The CDR3 region has the DNA TGCGCCAGCAGTGGGTGCGAGAGGACCCCGCCTAGCGGGATTGGTTATACGCAGTATTTT.

At least ten counts were recorded for this clone. The V and J genes are TRBV9 and TRBJ1-2; D possibly corresponds to TRBD1 (5 bases). The CDR3 is 14 amino acids. V lost 0 bases to trimming and J lost 3 bases, with 9 bases between them. The germline V gene encodes CDR1 SGDLS and CDR2 YYNGEE. The CDR3 coding sequence is TGTGCCAGCAGCGTAGGGGACGGTTACTATGGCTACACCTTC. This translates into CASSVGDGYYGYTF. The complete variable domain, with remaining parts taken from reference TRBV9 and TRBJ1-2, reads DSGVTQTPKHLITATGQRVTLRCSPRSGDLSVYWYQQSLDQGLQFLIQYYNGEERAKGNILERFSAQQFPDLHSELNLSSLELGDSALYFCASSVGDGYYGYTFGSGTRLTVV.

The chain is built from TRBV14 and TRBJ1-5; tentatively, D is TRBD1 (6 bases). This CDR3 has 13 amino acids. V shed 3 bases and J shed 8 bases, with 11 bases lying between them. Germline V gene lookup returns CDR1 SGHDN and CDR2 FVKESK. The CDR3 nucleotides read TGTGCCAGCAGCCAGGGGGGCTTGGAGCCCCAGCATTTT. This encodes CASSQGGLEPQHF. The full variable domain, completed using reference TRBV14 and TRBJ1-5, is EAGVTQFPSHSVIEKGQTVTLRCDPISGHDNLYWYRRVMGKEIKFLLHFVKESKQDESGMPNNRFLAERTGGTYSTLKVQPAELEDSGVYFCASSQGGLEPQHFGDGTRLSIL.

This clone was seen ten or more times. The J gene is TRBJ1-3, the V gene TRBV6-1; the D gene is possibly TRBD1 (5 bases). The CDR3 is 15 residues long. Germline CDR1 MNHNS, CDR2 SASEGT. Trimming took off 6 bases at V and 2 bases at J, with 14 bases between the two ends. The CDR3 sequence: CASRLGPSAGNTIYF. In DNA, the CDR3 is TGTGCCAGCAGATTGGGACCGTCGGCTGGAAACACCATATATTTT.

The chain recombines TRBV30 with TRBJ2-1; 10 positions match TRBD1. Germline V lookup: CDR1 GTSNPN, CDR2 SVGIG (reference sequence). The CDR3 loop spans 15 amino acids. V trimming: 3 bases; J trimming: 4 bases; junction bases outside the gene matches: 6. CDR3: CAWRRTGGTYNEQFF. The CDR3 bases are TGTGCCTGGAGGAGGACAGGGGGAACTTACAATGAGCAGTTCTTC.

In its sample, this clone was seen many times. The chain combines TRBV18 with TRBJ1-1; no reliable D call. The CDR3 has 14 residues. Trimming cost V 2 bases and J 1 base, with 8 bases left between them. Germline V gives CDR1 KGHSH, CDR2 LQKENI. In nucleotides, the CDR3 is TGTGCCAGCTCACCAGCGGGCGCGAACACTGAAGCTTTCTTT. Translation: CASSPAGANTEAFF.